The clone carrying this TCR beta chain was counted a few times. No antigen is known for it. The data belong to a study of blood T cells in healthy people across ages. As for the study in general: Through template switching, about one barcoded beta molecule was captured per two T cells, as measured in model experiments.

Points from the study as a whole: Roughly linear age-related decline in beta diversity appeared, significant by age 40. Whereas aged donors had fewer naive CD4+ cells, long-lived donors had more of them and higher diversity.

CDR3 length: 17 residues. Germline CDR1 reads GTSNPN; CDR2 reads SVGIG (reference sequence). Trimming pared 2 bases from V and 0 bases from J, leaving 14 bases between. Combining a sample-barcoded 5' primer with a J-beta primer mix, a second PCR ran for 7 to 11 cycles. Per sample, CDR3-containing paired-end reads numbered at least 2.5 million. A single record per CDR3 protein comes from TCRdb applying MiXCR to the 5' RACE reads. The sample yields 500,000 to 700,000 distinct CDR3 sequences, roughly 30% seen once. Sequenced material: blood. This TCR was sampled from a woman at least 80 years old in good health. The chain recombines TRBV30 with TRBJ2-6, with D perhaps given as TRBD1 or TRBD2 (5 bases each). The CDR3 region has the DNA TGTGCCTGGAGTTTACCGGGACGGGTCTCTGGGGCCAACGTCCTGACTTTC. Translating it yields CAWSLPGRVSGANVLTF.